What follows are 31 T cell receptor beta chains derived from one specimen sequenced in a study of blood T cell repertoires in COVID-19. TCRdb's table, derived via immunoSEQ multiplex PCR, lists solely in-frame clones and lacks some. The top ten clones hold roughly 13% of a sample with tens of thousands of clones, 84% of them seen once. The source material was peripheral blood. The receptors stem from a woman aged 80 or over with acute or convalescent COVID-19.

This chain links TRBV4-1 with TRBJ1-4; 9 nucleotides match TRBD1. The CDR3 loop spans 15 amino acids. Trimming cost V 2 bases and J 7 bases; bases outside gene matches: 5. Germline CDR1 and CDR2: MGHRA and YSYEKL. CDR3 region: CASSQPGQGGEKLFF. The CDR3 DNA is TGCGCCAGCAGCCAACCGGGACAGGGCGGTGAAAAACTGTTTTTT.

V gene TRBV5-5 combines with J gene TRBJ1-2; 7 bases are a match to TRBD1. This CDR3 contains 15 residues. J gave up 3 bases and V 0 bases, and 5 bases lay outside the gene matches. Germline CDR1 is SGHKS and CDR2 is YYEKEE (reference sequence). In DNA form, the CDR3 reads TGTGCCAGCAGCTTGGCAGGCAGGGGGGACTATGGCTACACCTTC. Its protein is CASSLAGRGDYGYTF.

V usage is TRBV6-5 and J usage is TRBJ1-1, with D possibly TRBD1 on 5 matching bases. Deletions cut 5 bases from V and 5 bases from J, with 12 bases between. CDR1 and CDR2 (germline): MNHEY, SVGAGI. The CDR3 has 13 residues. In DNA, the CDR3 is TGTGCCAGCAGTCAGGGATCGGAAACTGAAGCTTTCTTT. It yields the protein CASSQGSETEAFF.

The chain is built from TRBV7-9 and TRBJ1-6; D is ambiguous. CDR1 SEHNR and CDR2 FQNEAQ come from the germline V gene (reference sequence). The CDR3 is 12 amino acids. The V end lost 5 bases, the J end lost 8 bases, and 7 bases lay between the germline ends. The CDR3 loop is CASSPSDSPLHF. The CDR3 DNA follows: TGTGCCAGCAGCCCGAGCGATTCACCCCTCCACTTT.

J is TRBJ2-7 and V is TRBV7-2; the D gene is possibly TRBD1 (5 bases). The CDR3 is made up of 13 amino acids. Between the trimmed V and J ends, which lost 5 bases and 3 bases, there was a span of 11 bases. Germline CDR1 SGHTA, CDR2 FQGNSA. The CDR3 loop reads CASSRRQFYEQYF. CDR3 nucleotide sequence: TGTGCCAGCAGCCGAAGACAGTTCTACGAGCAGTACTTC.

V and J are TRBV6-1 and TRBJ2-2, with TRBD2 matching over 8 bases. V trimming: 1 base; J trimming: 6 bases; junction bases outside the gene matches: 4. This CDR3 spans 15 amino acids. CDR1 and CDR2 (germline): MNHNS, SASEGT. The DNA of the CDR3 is TGTGCCAGCAGTGAAGGGACTAGCTGGGCCGGGGAGCTGTTTTTT. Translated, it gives CASSEGTSWAGELFF.

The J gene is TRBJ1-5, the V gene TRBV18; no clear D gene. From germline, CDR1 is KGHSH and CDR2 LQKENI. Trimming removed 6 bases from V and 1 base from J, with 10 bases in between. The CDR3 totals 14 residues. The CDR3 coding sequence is TGTGCCAGCTCTATAGTCGGGAGCAATCAGCCCCAGCATTTT. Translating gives CASSIVGSNQPQHF.

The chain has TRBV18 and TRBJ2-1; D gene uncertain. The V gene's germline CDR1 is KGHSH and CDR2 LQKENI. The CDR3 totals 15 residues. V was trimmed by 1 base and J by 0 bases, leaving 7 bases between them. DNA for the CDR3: TGTGCCAGCTCACCACTCCCTAGCTCCTACAATGAGCAGTTCTTC. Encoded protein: CASSPLPSSYNEQFF.

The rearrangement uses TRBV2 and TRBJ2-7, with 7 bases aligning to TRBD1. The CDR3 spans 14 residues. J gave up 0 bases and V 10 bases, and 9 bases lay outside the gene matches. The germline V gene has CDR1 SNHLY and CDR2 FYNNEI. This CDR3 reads CANTGDTDSYEQYF. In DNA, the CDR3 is TGTGCCAACACAGGGGATACTGACTCCTACGAGCAGTACTTC.

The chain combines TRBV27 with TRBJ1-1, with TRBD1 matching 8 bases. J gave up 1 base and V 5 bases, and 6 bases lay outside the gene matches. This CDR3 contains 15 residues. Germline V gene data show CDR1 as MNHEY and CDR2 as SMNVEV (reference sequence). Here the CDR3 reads CASSLWGQANTEAFF. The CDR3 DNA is TGTGCCAGCAGTCTTTGGGGACAGGCGAACACTGAAGCTTTCTTT.

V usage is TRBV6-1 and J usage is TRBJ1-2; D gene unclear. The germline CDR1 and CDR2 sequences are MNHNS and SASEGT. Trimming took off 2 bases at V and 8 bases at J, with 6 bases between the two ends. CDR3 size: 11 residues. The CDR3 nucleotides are TGTGCCAGCAGTGAATCCCAAGGCTACACCTTC. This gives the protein CASSESQGYTF.

Here the CDR3 reads CASSLGLAGVETQYF. DNA for the CDR3: TGCGCCAGCAGCTTGGGACTAGCGGGGGTGGAGACCCAGTACTTC. The V gene is TRBV5-1, the J gene TRBJ2-5; 12 bases line up with TRBD2. The CDR3 is made up of 15 amino acids. CDR1 SGHRS and CDR2 YFSETQ come from the germline V gene. Trimming at V came to 0 bases and at J to 5 bases, leaving 2 bases not matched to a gene.

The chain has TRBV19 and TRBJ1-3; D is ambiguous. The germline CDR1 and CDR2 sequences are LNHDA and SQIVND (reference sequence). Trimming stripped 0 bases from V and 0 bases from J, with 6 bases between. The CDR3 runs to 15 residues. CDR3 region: CASSIEASSGNTIYF. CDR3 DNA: TGTGCCAGTAGTATAGAGGCATCCTCTGGAAACACCATATATTTT. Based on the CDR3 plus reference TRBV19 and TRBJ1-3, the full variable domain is DGGITQSPKYLFRKEGQNVTLSCEQNLNHDAMYWYRQDPGQGLRLIYYSQIVNDFQKGDIAEGYSVSREKKESFPLTVTSAQKNPTAFYLCASSIEASSGNTIYFGEGSWLTVV.

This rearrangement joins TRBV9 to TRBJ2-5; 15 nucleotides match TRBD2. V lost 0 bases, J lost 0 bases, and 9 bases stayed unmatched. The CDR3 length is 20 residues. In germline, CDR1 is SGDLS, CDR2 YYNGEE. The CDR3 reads CASSVGPGLAGGRYQETQYF. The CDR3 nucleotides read TGTGCCAGCAGCGTAGGACCGGGACTAGCGGGGGGCCGGTACCAAGAGACCCAGTACTTC.

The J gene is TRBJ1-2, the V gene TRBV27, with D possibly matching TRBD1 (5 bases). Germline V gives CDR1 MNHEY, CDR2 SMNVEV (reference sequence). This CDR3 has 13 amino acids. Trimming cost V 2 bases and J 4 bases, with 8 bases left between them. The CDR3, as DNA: TGTGCCAGCAGTTTAGGGGCAGCCTATGGCTACACCTTC. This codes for CASSLGAAYGYTF.

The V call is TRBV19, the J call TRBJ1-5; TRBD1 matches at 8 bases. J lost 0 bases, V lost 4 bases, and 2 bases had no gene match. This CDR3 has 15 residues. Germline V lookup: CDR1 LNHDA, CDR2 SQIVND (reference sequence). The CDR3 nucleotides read TGTGCCAGTAGTACCCAGGGGGCTAGCAATCAGCCCCAGCATTTT. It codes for CASSTQGASNQPQHF.

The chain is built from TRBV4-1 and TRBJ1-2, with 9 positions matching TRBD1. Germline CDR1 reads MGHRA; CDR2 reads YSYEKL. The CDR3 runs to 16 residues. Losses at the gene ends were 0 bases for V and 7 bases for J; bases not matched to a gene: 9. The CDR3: CASSQDNRGRYGGYTF. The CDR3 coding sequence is TGCGCCAGCAGCCAAGATAACAGGGGGCGCTACGGTGGCTACACCTTC.

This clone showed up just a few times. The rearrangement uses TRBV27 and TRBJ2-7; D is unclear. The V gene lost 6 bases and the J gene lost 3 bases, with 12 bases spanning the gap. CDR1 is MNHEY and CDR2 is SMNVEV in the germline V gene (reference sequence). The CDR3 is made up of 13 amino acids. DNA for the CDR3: TGTGCCAGCAGGCCCCGCGGTCACTACGAGCAGTACTTC. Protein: CASRPRGHYEQYF.

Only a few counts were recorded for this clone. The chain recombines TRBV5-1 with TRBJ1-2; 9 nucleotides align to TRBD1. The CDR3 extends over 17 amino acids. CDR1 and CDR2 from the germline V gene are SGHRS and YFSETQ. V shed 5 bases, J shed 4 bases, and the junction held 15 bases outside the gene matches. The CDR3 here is CASRETGQGDWGYGYTF. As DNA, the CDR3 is TGCGCCAGCAGGGAAACGGGACAGGGTGATTGGGGCTATGGCTACACCTTC.

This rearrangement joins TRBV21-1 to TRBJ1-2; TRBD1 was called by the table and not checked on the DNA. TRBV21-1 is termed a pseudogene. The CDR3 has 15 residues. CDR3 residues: CASSNRQGHNYGYTF. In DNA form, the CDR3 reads TGTGCCAGCAGCAATAGACAGGGGCACAACTATGGCTACACCTTC.

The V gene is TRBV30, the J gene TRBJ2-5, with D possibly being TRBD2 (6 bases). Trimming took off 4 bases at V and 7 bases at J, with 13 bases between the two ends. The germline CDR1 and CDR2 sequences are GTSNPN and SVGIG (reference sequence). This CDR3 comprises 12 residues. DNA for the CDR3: TGTGCCTGGAAGAGCCTCGGGAGGACCCAGTACTTC. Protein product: CAWKSLGRTQYF.

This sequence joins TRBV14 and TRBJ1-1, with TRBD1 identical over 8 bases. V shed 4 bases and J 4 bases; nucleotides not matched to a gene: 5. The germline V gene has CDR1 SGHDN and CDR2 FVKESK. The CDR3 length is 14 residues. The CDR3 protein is CASSPRQGATEAFF. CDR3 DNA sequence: TGTGCCAGCAGCCCCAGGCAGGGGGCCACTGAAGCTTTCTTT. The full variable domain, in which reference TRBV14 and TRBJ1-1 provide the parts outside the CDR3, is EAGVTQFPSHSVIEKGQTVTLRCDPISGHDNLYWYRRVMGKEIKFLLHFVKESKQDESGMPNNRFLAERTGGTYSTLKVQPAELEDSGVYFCASSPRQGATEAFFGQGTRLTVV.

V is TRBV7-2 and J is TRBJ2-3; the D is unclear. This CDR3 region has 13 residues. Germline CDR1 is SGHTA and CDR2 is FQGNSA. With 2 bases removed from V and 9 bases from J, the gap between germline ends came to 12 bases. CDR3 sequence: CASSLSGEDTQYF. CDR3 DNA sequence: TGTGCCAGCAGCTTATCGGGTGAAGACACGCAGTATTTT.

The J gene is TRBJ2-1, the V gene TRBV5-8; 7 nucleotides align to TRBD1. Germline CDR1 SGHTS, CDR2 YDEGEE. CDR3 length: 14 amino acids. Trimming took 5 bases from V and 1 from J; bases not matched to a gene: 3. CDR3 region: CASRRTGSYNEQFF. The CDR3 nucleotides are TGTGCCAGCAGACGGACAGGTTCCTACAATGAGCAGTTCTTC.

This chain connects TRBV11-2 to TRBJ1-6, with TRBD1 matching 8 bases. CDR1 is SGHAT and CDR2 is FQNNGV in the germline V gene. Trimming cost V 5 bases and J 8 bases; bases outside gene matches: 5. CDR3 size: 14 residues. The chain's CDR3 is CASSPTGEDSPLHF. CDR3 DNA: TGTGCCAGCAGCCCGACAGGGGAGGATTCACCCCTCCACTTT.

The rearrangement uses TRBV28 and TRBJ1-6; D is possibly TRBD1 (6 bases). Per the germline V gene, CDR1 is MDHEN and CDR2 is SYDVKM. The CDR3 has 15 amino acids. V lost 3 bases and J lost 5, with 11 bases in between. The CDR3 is CASSFTGTNNSPLHF. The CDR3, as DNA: TGTGCCAGCAGTTTCACAGGGACTAATAATTCACCCCTCCACTTT.

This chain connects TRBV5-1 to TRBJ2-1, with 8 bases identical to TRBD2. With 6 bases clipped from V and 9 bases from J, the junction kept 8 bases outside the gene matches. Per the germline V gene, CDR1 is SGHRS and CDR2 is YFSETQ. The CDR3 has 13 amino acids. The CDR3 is CASTRGGEGEQFF. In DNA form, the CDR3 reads TGCGCCAGCACCCGGGGGGGCGAAGGTGAGCAGTTCTTC.

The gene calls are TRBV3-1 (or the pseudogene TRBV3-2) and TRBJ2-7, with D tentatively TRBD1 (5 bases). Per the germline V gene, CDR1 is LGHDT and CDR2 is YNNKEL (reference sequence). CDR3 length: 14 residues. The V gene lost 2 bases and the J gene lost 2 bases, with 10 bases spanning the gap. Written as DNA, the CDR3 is TGTGCCAGCAGCCAAATTCAGACAGCCTACGAGCAGTACTTC. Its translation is CASSQIQTAYEQYF.

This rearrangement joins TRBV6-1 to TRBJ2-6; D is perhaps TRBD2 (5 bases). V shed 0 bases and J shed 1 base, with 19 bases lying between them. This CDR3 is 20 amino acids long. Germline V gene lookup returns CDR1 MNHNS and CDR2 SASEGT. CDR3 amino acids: CASSEALRGVVVSGANVLTF. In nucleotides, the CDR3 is TGTGCCAGCAGTGAAGCGCTTCGGGGTGTCGTAGTTTCTGGGGCCAACGTCCTGACTTTC.

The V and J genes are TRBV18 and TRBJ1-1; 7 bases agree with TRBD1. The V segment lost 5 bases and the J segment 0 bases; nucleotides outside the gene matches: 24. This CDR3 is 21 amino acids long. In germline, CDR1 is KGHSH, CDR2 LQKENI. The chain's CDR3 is CASSTTRQGTLQPLMNTEAFF. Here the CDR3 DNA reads TGTGCCAGCTCAACTACCCGACAGGGAACCTTACAGCCTCTGATGAACACTGAAGCTTTCTTT.

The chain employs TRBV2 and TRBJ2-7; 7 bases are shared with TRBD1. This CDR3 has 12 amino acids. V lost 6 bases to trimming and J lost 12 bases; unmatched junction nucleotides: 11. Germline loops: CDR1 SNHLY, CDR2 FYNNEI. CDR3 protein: CASSGTVTGRYF. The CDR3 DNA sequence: TGTGCCAGCAGCGGGACAGTTACAGGAAGGTACTTC.